A selection of T cell receptor beta chains follows, all from one sample in a study of blood T cell repertoires in COVID-19. TCRdb keeps only in-frame clones here, not all; method: immunoSEQ multiplex PCR. The repertoire consists of 45,000 to 60,000 clones, with roughly 86% occurring once and the leading ten covering roughly 15%. Source material: peripheral blood. Every receptor here comes from a man in his fifties or sixties with active or convalescent COVID-19. The CDR3 runs from the conserved cysteine through the conserved F or W. D genes are given only for firm matches. Part of the rows lack a size; the others show once, few, many or a class for expanded clones.

abundance: -
d_gene: -
j_gene: TRBJ2-5
v_gene: TRBV3-1/TRBV3-2
CDR3aa: CASSQDLTVQETQYF
CDR3nt: TGTGCCAGCAGCCAAGATTTGACAGTTCAAGAGACCCAGTACTTC

abundance: -
d_gene: -
j_gene: TRBJ1-6
v_gene: TRBV5-6
CDR3aa: CASSPLGGSYNSPLHF
CDR3nt: TGTGCCAGCAGCCCCCTGGGGGGCTCCTATAATTCACCCCTCCACTTT

abundance: -
d_gene: TRBD1
j_gene: TRBJ2-5
v_gene: TRBV5-1
CDR3aa: CASSKDRVGQETQYF
CDR3nt: TGCGCCAGCAGCAAAGACAGGGTGGGTCAAGAGACCCAGTACTTC

abundance: few
d_gene: -
j_gene: TRBJ2-7
v_gene: TRBV7-2
CDR3aa: CASTSSSYEQYF
CDR3nt: TGTGCCAGCACGAGTAGCTCCTACGAGCAGTACTTC

abundance: -
d_gene: TRBD1
j_gene: TRBJ1-4
v_gene: TRBV7-9
CDR3aa: CASSLEGGQNEKLFF
CDR3nt: TGTGCCAGCAGCTTAGAAGGGGGACAGAATGAAAAACTGTTTTTT

abundance: -
d_gene: TRBD1
j_gene: TRBJ1-4
v_gene: TRBV19
CDR3aa: CATSLRQGNEKLFF
CDR3nt: TGTGCCACAAGCCTTCGACAGGGGAATGAAAAACTGTTTTTT

abundance: -
d_gene: -
j_gene: TRBJ2-1
v_gene: TRBV11-3
CDR3aa: CASSPSYNEQFF
CDR3nt: TGTGCCAGCTCTCCTTCCTACAATGAGCAGTTCTTC

abundance: -
d_gene: -
j_gene: TRBJ2-7
v_gene: TRBV19
CDR3aa: CASSRGTANYEQYF
CDR3nt: TGTGCCAGTAGTCGGGGGACCGCTAATTACGAGCAGTACTTC

abundance: -
d_gene: TRBD2
j_gene: TRBJ2-5
v_gene: TRBV27
CDR3aa: CASSARLAGGTETQYF
CDR3nt: TGTGCCAGCAGTGCACGACTAGCGGGGGGCACAGAGACCCAGTACTTC

abundance: -
d_gene: TRBD2
j_gene: TRBJ2-1
v_gene: TRBV3-1/TRBV3-2
CDR3aa: CASSHSGTSGGAPEQFF
CDR3nt: TGTGCCAGCAGCCACTCCGGGACTAGCGGGGGGGCCCCTGAGCAGTTCTTC

abundance: -
d_gene: -
j_gene: TRBJ1-1
v_gene: TRBV9
CDR3aa: CASSVGGRGTEAFF
CDR3nt: TGTGCCAGCAGCGTCGGTGGCAGGGGAACTGAAGCTTTCTTT

abundance: few
d_gene: TRBD1
j_gene: TRBJ2-7
v_gene: TRBV7-2
CDR3aa: CASSFQGALYEQYF
CDR3nt: TGTGCCAGCAGCTTCCAGGGGGCTCTCTACGAGCAGTACTTC

abundance: -
d_gene: TRBD1
j_gene: TRBJ1-2
v_gene: TRBV23-1
CDR3aa: CARPRTGGDGYTF
CDR3nt: TGCGCCAGACCTAGGACAGGAGGGGATGGCTACACCTTC

abundance: -
d_gene: -
j_gene: TRBJ1-5
v_gene: TRBV6-1
CDR3aa: CASSEGIMWQQGNQPQHF
CDR3nt: TGTGCCAGCAGTGAAGGTATCATGTGGCAGCAGGGCAATCAGCCCCAGCATTTT

abundance: -
d_gene: -
j_gene: TRBJ2-5
v_gene: TRBV3-1/TRBV3-2
CDR3aa: CASSQSVWETQYF
CDR3nt: TGTGCCAGCAGCCAGAGCGTGTGGGAGACCCAGTACTTC

abundance: -
d_gene: TRBD2
j_gene: TRBJ2-5
v_gene: TRBV5-4
CDR3aa: CASSLLYRGGQETQYF
CDR3nt: TGTGCCAGCAGCTTGCTATATCGCGGGGGGCAAGAGACCCAGTACTTC

abundance: few
d_gene: -
j_gene: TRBJ2-3
v_gene: TRBV7-9
CDR3aa: CASSSRKAGTDTQYF
CDR3nt: TGTGCCAGCAGCTCTCGAAAAGCGGGCACAGATACGCAGTATTTT

abundance: -
d_gene: -
j_gene: TRBJ1-6
v_gene: TRBV6-5
CDR3aa: CASRGYGEATSPLHF
CDR3nt: TGTGCCAGCCGGGGGTACGGGGAAGCTACTTCACCCCTCCACTTT

abundance: -
d_gene: -
j_gene: TRBJ1-5
v_gene: TRBV6-5
CDR3aa: CASSPDRSNQPQHF
CDR3nt: TGTGCCAGCAGTCCCGACAGAAGCAATCAGCCCCAGCATTTT

abundance: -
d_gene: TRBD2
j_gene: TRBJ2-2
v_gene: TRBV3-1/TRBV3-2
CDR3aa: CASERGNTGELFF
CDR3nt: TGTGCCAGCGAGCGGGGGAACACCGGGGAGCTGTTTTTT

abundance: -
d_gene: TRBD1
j_gene: TRBJ2-7
v_gene: TRBV5-1
CDR3aa: CASSLGDRAEQYF
CDR3nt: TGCGCCAGCAGCTTGGGCGACAGGGCCGAGCAGTACTTC

abundance: -
d_gene: -
j_gene: TRBJ2-1
v_gene: TRBV5-1
CDR3aa: CASSSDRQPQFF
CDR3nt: TGCGCCAGCAGTTCTGACAGGCAACCCCAGTTCTTC

abundance: -
d_gene: -
j_gene: TRBJ2-7
v_gene: TRBV5-5
CDR3aa: CASSPGLSTYEQYF
CDR3nt: TGTGCCAGCAGCCCGGGACTTTCCACCTACGAGCAGTACTTC

abundance: many
d_gene: -
j_gene: TRBJ1-3
v_gene: TRBV3-1/TRBV3-2
CDR3aa: CASSPQWASSSGNTIYF
CDR3nt: TGTGCCAGCAGCCCCCAATGGGCCTCTTCCTCTGGAAACACCATATATTTT

abundance: -
d_gene: -
j_gene: TRBJ2-7
v_gene: TRBV11-1
CDR3aa: CASSLGTASYEQYF
CDR3nt: TGTGCCAGCAGCTTAGGGACAGCCTCCTACGAGCAGTACTTC

abundance: -
d_gene: -
j_gene: TRBJ1-2
v_gene: TRBV3-1/TRBV3-2
CDR3aa: CASSHLQVANYGYTF
CDR3nt: TGTGCCAGCAGCCATCTACAGGTCGCTAACTATGGCTACACCTTC